These 8 T cell receptor beta chains were sequenced from one sample in a study of cytomegalovirus exposure and HLA in healthy donors. This PCR relied on a set of 60 Vbeta primers and 13 Jbeta primers. Measured with immunoSEQ multiplex PCR; TCRdb has only the in-frame clones, and not every one. The sample consists of a few hundred thousand clones, about 70% of them appearing once. Material: PBMCs. The receptors derive from a woman aged 30 to 39 in good health and CMV-seronegative.

The genes are TRBV2 and TRBJ2-2; 10 nucleotides agree with TRBD2. This CDR3 is 15 amino acids long. V was clipped by 6 bases and J by 5 bases; unmatched bases: 6. Looked up from germline, CDR1 is SNHLY and CDR2 is FYNNEI. The CDR3 nucleotides read TGTGCCAGCAGGGGGAGCGGGGGGGGTACCGGGGAGCTGTTTTTT. Its translation is CASRGSGGGTGELFF.

The chain uses TRBV9 and TRBJ2-1; TRBD2 agrees at 15 bases. This CDR3 has 18 amino acids. Per the germline V gene, CDR1 is SGDLS and CDR2 is YYNGEE. With 4 bases clipped from V and 9 bases from J, the junction kept 14 bases outside the gene matches. CDR3 region: CASSPEVWGTSGRIEQFF. For the CDR3, the DNA is TGTGCCAGCAGCCCAGAGGTTTGGGGGACTAGCGGGAGGATTGAGCAGTTCTTC.

This clone was found once. The chain recombines TRBV5-8 with TRBJ1-1; D unclear. Trimming shortened V by 2 bases and J by 3 bases, and 14 bases separated the two germline ends. The CDR3 runs to 15 residues. Germline CDR1 reads SGHTS; CDR2 reads YDEGEE. CDR3 sequence reads: CASSLRAGMDTEAFF. In DNA, the CDR3 is TGTGCCAGCAGCTTAAGGGCGGGGATGGACACTGAAGCTTTCTTT.

The chain recombines TRBV6-5 with TRBJ2-1; the D is unclear. CDR1 is MNHEY and CDR2 is SVGAGI in the germline V gene. This CDR3 is 12 amino acids long. Trimming cost V 1 base and J 6 bases, with 4 bases left between them. CDR3 coding DNA: TGTGCCAGCAGTTACTTTAGCAATGAGCAGTTCTTC. This codes for CASSYFSNEQFF.

J is TRBJ1-1 and V is TRBV2, with D possibly TRBD1 on 5 matching bases. Germline lookup yields CDR1 SNHLY and CDR2 FYNNEI. Deletions cut 5 bases from V and 2 bases from J, with 12 bases between. CDR3 size: 14 residues. The CDR3 DNA reads as TGTGCCAGCAGTCCCGAACAGGTCAACACTGAAGCTTTCTTT. This translates into CASSPEQVNTEAFF.

V usage is TRBV5-4 and J usage is TRBJ1-1, with a possible D match to TRBD1 (5 bases). Trimming pared 4 bases from V and 1 base from J, leaving 17 bases between. CDR1 is SGHNT and CDR2 is YYREEE in the germline V gene (reference sequence). The CDR3 is 16 residues long. The CDR3 region is CASSLVGGSENTEAFF. CDR3 nucleotide sequence: TGTGCCAGCAGCCTGGTGGGGGGGAGCGAGAACACTGAAGCTTTCTTT.

This clone appeared once. V gene TRBV15 combines with J gene TRBJ2-6; D may be TRBD2 (5 bases). The V end was cut by 2 bases, the J end by 1 base, with 12 bases between. The germline CDR1 and CDR2 sequences are LNHNV and YYDKDF (reference sequence). The CDR3 is made up of 17 amino acids. CDR3 coding DNA: TGTGCCACCAGCAGACCCCCCGGACTGTCTGGGGCCAACGTCCTGACTTTC. The encoded protein is CATSRPPGLSGANVLTF.

This CDR3 is CASSLATGGNTGELFF. Here the CDR3 DNA reads TGTGCCAGTAGCCTGGCGACAGGGGGTAACACCGGGGAGCTGTTTTTT. The chain links TRBV19 to TRBJ2-2; 9 bases match TRBD1. Germline-derived CDR1 and CDR2 are LNHDA and SQIVND (reference sequence). The CDR3 covers 16 residues. The ends lost 6 bases at V and 2 bases at J; junction bases unmatched: 7.